This T cell receptor beta chain emerged from a study of blood T cell repertoires in COVID-19. The wider study: Italy, Spain and the United States were the sources of the convalescent and acute COVID-19 samples. In each case, the material was cDNA or gDNA derived from T cells, B-cell-depleted T cells, or PBMCs.

Per the study methods: The authors estimated nucleated cell counts from reference gene primer amplification. TCRdb's table, derived via immunoSEQ multiplex PCR, lists solely in-frame clones and lacks some. The V and J calls and clone size were taken over from that table, and D and trimming were inferred from the DNA. Of around 200,000 clones listed, approximately 90% are singletons. Per germline, CDR1 GTSNPN and CDR2 SVGIG (reference sequence). Trimming removed 1 base at V and 6 bases at J, with 16 bases between. The CDR3 has 14 amino acids. The V call is TRBV30, the J call TRBJ2-7; D ambiguous. This TCR came from a man aged 25-45 years with acute or convalescent COVID-19. Material: peripheral blood. The DNA of the CDR3 is TGTGCCTGGAGTGCGGGTAAGTCTCTCAGCGAGCAGTACTTC. Protein sequence: CAWSAGKSLSEQYF.